The 25 T cell receptor beta chains in this list originate from one sample, sequenced in a study of blood T cells in healthy people across ages. It was with a sample-barcoded 5' primer and a J-beta primer mix that a second PCR of roughly 6 to 12 cycles was run. TCRdb reanalysed the 5' RACE reads using MiXCR and keeps one entry per CDR3 protein. The data hold approximately 800,000 distinct CDR3 sequences, with around 34% observed a single time. The sample consisted of blood. All receptors derive from a man between 18 and 35 years old in good health.

The rearrangement links TRBV2 to TRBJ1-6; D is unresolved. Germline V gene lookup returns CDR1 SNHLY and CDR2 FYNNEI. This CDR3 is 13 amino acids long. Trimming pared 8 bases from V and 10 bases from J, leaving 15 bases between. The CDR3 is CASFGSLGSPLHF. In nucleotides, the CDR3 is TGTGCCAGCTTCGGATCCTTGGGCTCACCCCTCCACTTT.

The gene calls are TRBV7-2 and TRBJ2-7; 9 bases are shared with TRBD2. CDR3 length: 16 residues. CDR1 is SGHTA, CDR2 FQGNSA, per germline. The V and J ends lost 2 bases and 2 bases, in that order; junction bases with no gene match: 7. The CDR3 reads CASSLRAGGQTYEQYF. As DNA, the CDR3 is TGTGCCAGCAGCTTAAGAGCGGGGGGACAGACCTACGAGCAGTACTTC.

This rearrangement joins TRBV4-3 to TRBJ1-1; a weak D match, TRBD1 (5 bases). Germline CDR1 is LGHNA and CDR2 is YSLEER. The CDR3 length is 13 residues. Trimming removed 0 bases at V and 8 bases at J, with 10 bases between. Written as DNA, the CDR3 is TGCGCCAGCAGCCAAGATGACAGCAAGGAAGCTTTCTTT. Translated, it gives CASSQDDSKEAFF.

Here the CDR3 reads CASSQDSNGERGEEYF. For the CDR3, the DNA is TGTGCCAGCAGCCAAGATTCAAATGGCGAAAGGGGGGAAGAGTACTTC. V usage is TRBV4-2 and J usage is TRBJ2-4, with D tentatively TRBD1 or TRBD2 (6 bases each). This CDR3 has 16 residues. In germline, CDR1 is LGHNA, CDR2 YNFKEQ. Trimming shortened V by 0 bases and J by 14 bases, and 23 bases separated the two germline ends.

This clonotype is a singleton in its sample. With a much larger clone just one base away, this may be a read error. The chain is built from TRBV5-1 and TRBJ2-1; 11 bases are shared with TRBD1. The J call may be in error: the DNA end matches TRBJ2-7 better. The CDR3 sequence is 13 residues long. Germline values: CDR1 SGHRS, CDR2 YFSETQ. CDR3 DNA sequence: TGCGCCACCGGACAGGGGGCGCTTAGTGAGCAGTACTTC. Amino acids: CATGQGALSEQYF.

This clonotype has only a few counts. The J gene is TRBJ2-4, the V gene TRBV12-3 or TRBV12-4; the match to TRBD1 covers 7 bases. This CDR3 region has 14 residues. V lost 5 bases to trimming and J lost 12 bases; unmatched junction nucleotides: 13. The CDR3 coding sequence is TGTGCCAGCAGTCCCGGGACAGTGGGGTTCGGTCAGTACTTC. It specifies CASSPGTVGFGQYF.

Notes on this clonotype: Possible read error: a much larger clone is one base away. The V gene is TRBV7-9, the J gene TRBJ2-1; D may match TRBD1 or TRBD2 (5 bases each). Germline loops: CDR1 SEHNR, CDR2 FQNEAQ (reference sequence). Trimming pared 0 bases from V and 3 bases from J, leaving 18 bases between. The CDR3 has 18 amino acids. The CDR3 coding sequence is TGTGCCAGCAGCTTAGCAATGTCGGGACGAGGGGACTACAATGAGCAGTTCTTC. Its protein is CASSLAMSGRGDYNEQFF.

This sequence joins TRBV2 and TRBJ2-4; D might be TRBD1 or TRBD2, each matching 5 bases. There are 15 residues in the CDR3. CDR1 is SNHLY, CDR2 FYNNEI, per germline. V gave up 2 bases and J gave up 3 bases, with 11 bases separating them. In DNA, the CDR3 is TGTGCCAGCAGTGAAATCGGGGCTAACAAAAACATTCAGTACTTC. The encoded protein is CASSEIGANKNIQYF. The variable domain in full, with the rest retrieved from reference TRBV2 and TRBJ2-4, is EPEVTQTPSHQVTQMGQEVILRCVPISNHLYFYWYRQILGQKVEFLVSFYNNEISEKSEIFDDQFSVERPDGSNFTLKIRSTKLEDSAMYFCASSEIGANKNIQYFGAGTRLSVL.

The chain is built from TRBV20-1 and TRBJ1-5; 12 positions match TRBD1. CDR1 is DFQATT and CDR2 is SNEGSKA in the germline V gene (reference sequence). The ends lost 8 bases at V and 7 bases at J; junction bases unmatched: 12. The CDR3 is 15 residues long. The CDR3 bases are TGCAGTCTACCCGGGACAGGGGGCGCTTGGCAGCCCCAGCATTTT. This gives the protein CSLPGTGGAWQPQHF.

Of note for this clonotype: An end of the junction does not agree with germline; a read error may underlie this. The rearrangement links TRBV20-1 to TRBJ2-3, with 9 bases identical to TRBD2. Germline lookup yields CDR1 DFQATT and CDR2 SNEGSKA (reference sequence). This CDR3 comprises 14 residues. The CDR3 region has the DNA TGCAGTTCTAGGCTAGCGGGGAACACAGATACGCGGTATTTT. This translates into CSSRLAGNTDTRYF.

This clonotype was detected many times. The V and J genes are TRBV29-1 and TRBJ1-2; D unresolved. V gave up 8 bases and J gave up 0 bases, with 25 bases separating them. This CDR3 contains 17 residues. CDR1 SQVTM and CDR2 ANQGSEA come from the germline V gene. CDR3 sequence (DNA): TGCAGCCCAAAGGATCTTTCGACGGTTATAGCTAACTATGGCTACACCTTC. It specifies CSPKDLSTVIANYGYTF.

This clonotype was found a few times. The chain couples TRBV20-1 to TRBJ1-2; no firm D call. Trimming took off 3 bases at V and 4 bases at J, with 9 bases between the two ends. Germline values: CDR1 DFQATT, CDR2 SNEGSKA (reference sequence). This CDR3 region has 12 residues. The chain's CDR3 is CSASPRPYGYTF. The CDR3 region has the DNA TGCAGTGCTAGTCCCAGACCCTATGGCTACACCTTC.

In this sample, this clonotype turned up once. The rearrangement joins TRBV5-1 to TRBJ2-5; D possibly uses TRBD1 or TRBD2 (5 bases each). The germline V gene has CDR1 SGHRS and CDR2 YFSETQ. The V and J ends lost 3 bases and 4 bases respectively, with 19 bases between them. The CDR3 has 16 residues. CDR3 region: CASSSGPTVLGETQYF. The DNA for the CDR3 is TGCGCCAGCAGCTCGGGCCCGACAGTACTAGGAGAGACCCAGTACTTC.

The chain carries TRBV11-2 and TRBJ2-3; TRBD1 aligns across 8 bases. V trimming: 5 bases; J trimming: 10 bases; junction bases outside the gene matches: 5. CDR1 SGHAT and CDR2 FQNNGV come from the germline V gene. This CDR3 has 12 residues. The CDR3 here is CASSPHRGAQYF. The CDR3 DNA reads as TGTGCCAGCAGCCCACACAGGGGGGCGCAGTATTTT.

There are many counts of this clonotype. The CDR3 DNA sequence: TGCAGCGTTGAAGTGGGGTTACAGAGTAACAATGAGCAGTTCTTC. Its translation: CSVEVGLQSNNEQFF. The chain combines TRBV29-1 with TRBJ2-1; D gene uncertain. CDR1 and CDR2 from the germline V gene are SQVTM and ANQGSEA. Trimming stripped 1 base from V and 5 bases from J, with 15 bases between. The CDR3 runs 15 residues.

The chain is built from TRBV6-6 and TRBJ1-5; D remains ambiguous. CDR1 MNHNY and CDR2 SVGAGI come from the germline V gene (reference sequence). This CDR3 has 14 residues. Trimming stripped 4 bases from V and 2 bases from J, with 9 bases between. CDR3 protein: CASSSRAGNQPQHF. The CDR3, as DNA: TGTGCCAGCAGTTCAAGGGCGGGCAATCAGCCCCAGCATTTT.

This rearrangement joins TRBV20-1 to TRBJ2-2; 7 bases match TRBD1. The CDR3 has 15 residues. Germline CDR1 DFQATT, CDR2 SNEGSKA (reference sequence). V shed 0 bases and J 3 bases; nucleotides not matched to a gene: 4. The CDR3 protein is CSARDTGTDTGELFF. CDR3 coding DNA: TGCAGTGCTAGAGATACCGGGACAGACACCGGGGAGCTGTTTTTT.

The count of this clonotype is one. This chain links TRBV20-1 with TRBJ2-1, with 9 positions matching TRBD2. V lost 1 base to trimming and J lost 13 bases; unmatched junction nucleotides: 8. The germline CDR1 and CDR2 sequences are DFQATT and SNEGSKA (reference sequence). The CDR3 totals 13 residues. CDR3 in amino acids: CSARGERGETQFF. The DNA of the CDR3 is TGCAGTGCTAGAGGGGAGCGGGGGGAGACCCAGTTCTTC.

About this clonotype itself: One end of the junction varies from germline; a read error may be responsible. The chain uses TRBV4-3 and TRBJ1-2, with 8 positions matching TRBD1. The CDR3 spans 16 residues. From germline, CDR1 is LGHNA and CDR2 YSLEER. CDR3 coding DNA: TGCGCCAGCAGCCAAGGCCAGGGGGCGGCTAACTATGGCTATACCTTC. This translates into CASSQGQGAANYGYTF.

This chain connects TRBV4-3 to TRBJ1-4; TRBD1 aligns across 9 bases. The CDR3 is 17 residues long. J gave up 9 bases and V 4 bases, and 15 bases lay outside the gene matches. Germline V gives CDR1 LGHNA, CDR2 YSLEER. CDR3 bases: TGCGCCAGCAGCCCGACGAAACCGGGACAGGGTCCCCAAAAACTGTTTTTT. Protein: CASSPTKPGQGPQKLFF.

The rearrangement joins TRBV12-3 or TRBV12-4 to TRBJ1-5; perhaps TRBD1 as D (6 bases). V dropped 3 bases and J dropped 5 bases, with 17 bases sitting between them. The CDR3 totals 16 residues. CDR3 sequence: CASSLDGWGPHQPQHF. The CDR3 nucleotides are TGTGCCAGCAGTTTGGATGGGTGGGGGCCCCATCAGCCCCAGCATTTT.

The chain joins TRBV7-2 to TRBJ1-2, with a possible D match to TRBD1 (6 bases). Trimming took off 8 bases at V and 6 bases at J, with 10 bases between the two ends. The CDR3 has 11 residues. The germline V gene encodes CDR1 SGHTA and CDR2 FQGNSA. This CDR3 reads CASPQGHGYTF. In DNA, the CDR3 is TGTGCCAGCCCACAGGGCCATGGCTACACCTTC.

In its sample, this clonotype was seen a few times. The gene calls are TRBV7-8 and TRBJ2-3; D remains ambiguous. Trimming removed 7 bases at V and 4 bases at J, with 6 bases between. Germline values: CDR1 SGHVS, CDR2 FQNEAQ. The CDR3 contains 11 residues. The chain's CDR3 is CASNFSDTQYF. The CDR3 coding sequence is TGTGCCAGCAACTTCTCAGATACGCAGTATTTT.

In this sample, this clonotype turned up a few times. This rearrangement joins TRBV29-1 to TRBJ1-6, with D possibly being TRBD1 (6 bases). This CDR3 has 12 residues. Per germline, CDR1 SQVTM and CDR2 ANQGSEA. V lost 5 bases to trimming and J lost 6 bases, with 8 bases between them. The CDR3 nucleotides read TGCAGCGTTATGGACAGTAATTCACCCCTCCACTTT. Its translation: CSVMDSNSPLHF.

The chain couples TRBV27 to TRBJ1-2; D unresolved. V lost 0 bases to trimming and J lost 3 bases, with 11 bases between them. Germline V lookup: CDR1 MNHEY, CDR2 SMNVEV (reference sequence). This CDR3 is built from 15 residues. The CDR3, as DNA: TGTGCCAGCAGTTTATCGATCGGGATTGACTATGGCTACACCTTC. Amino acid sequence: CASSLSIGIDYGYTF.